The clone carrying this TCR beta chain was observed a handful of times. Its matching antigen is unknown. Regarding treatment: roughly 11-day PBMC culture with coronavirus spike peptide pools or control peptides (ViraFEST assay). The collection of CD4+ T cells from the unexposed donor took place before the COVID-19 pandemic (2011-2018). Peptide pool stimulation in ViraFEST expanded antigen-specific T cells, whose TCRs were then sequenced. Each well received a few million PBMCs, cultured with about 11 IU/ml IL-2 and about 9.9 ug/ml peptide pools. The sample comes from a study of vaccination and CD4 T cells after COVID-19. Study details: The convalescent population consisted of six males and four females, two of whom were of Hispanic ethnicity.

The study sequenced cultured CD4+ T cell DNA using the Oncomine TCR Beta short-read assay. It was cultured CD4+ T cells from which genomic DNA was extracted. TCRdb redid the calling of the PCR reads with MiXCR, one entry per CDR3 protein. The sample holds under 6,500 distinct CDR3 sequences; around two fifths are singletons and the top ten take around 35%. The material sequenced was CD4+ T cells from blood, cultured in vitro. The source of this sequence is a human donor in good health.

The CDR3 spells CASSSYTSPLHF. In DNA, the CDR3 is TGTGCCAGCAGTTCCTACACCTCACCCCTCCACTTT. The chain employs TRBV27 and TRBJ1-6, with D uncertain. Trimming took off 4 bases at V and 10 bases at J, with 8 bases between the two ends. This CDR3 is 12 amino acids long. The germline CDR1 and CDR2 sequences are MNHEY and SMNVEV (reference sequence).